The present entry profiles one TCR beta chain with its context. The sample belongs to a study of shared clonotypes between healthy human individuals. Method: immunoSEQ multiplex PCR; TCRdb's copy keeps in-frame clones and lacks some. The sample yields roughly 2.2 million clones, less than 95% seen once. CDR1 and CDR2 from the germline V gene are LNHDA and SQIVND (reference sequence). The CDR3 is made up of 17 amino acids. V was trimmed by 3 bases and J by 0 bases, leaving 15 bases between them. The sequence derives from a man between 18 and 35 years old in good health. Some clones in this sample may be carry-over from other donors' samples. The chain has TRBV19 and TRBJ1-3; D perhaps matches TRBD1 (6 bases). Sequencing used naive CD4+ T cells from PBMCs. Subset noted: CD45RA+ positively selected. The CDR3 protein is CASSIGGTALSGNTIYF. The CDR3 region has the DNA TGTGCCAGTAGTATCGGGGGCACCGCTCTCTCTGGAAACACCATATATTTT.